This T cell receptor (beta chain) came from a study of blood T cell repertoires in COVID-19. Across the study: Samples representing acute and convalescent COVID-19 were sourced from the United States, Italy and Spain. The cDNA or gDNA used as material had been derived from T cells, B-cell-depleted T cells, or PBMCs.

The authors' processing: Amplification of reference gene primers was used by the study to estimate nucleated cell counts. Some clones are missing from TCRdb's copy, which holds only in-frame ones; the method was immunoSEQ multiplex PCR. D and trimming were read from the DNA, whereas the V and J calls and clone size are those reported in that table. Of approximately 140,000 clones listed, around 88% are singletons. This CDR3 has 22 residues. V was pared by 0 bases and J by 0 bases, with 19 bases of the junction left unmatched. Germline V gene data show CDR1 as KGHSY and CDR2 as FQNENV. This TCR came from a human donor in a cohort sampled during active COVID-19. The sample was peripheral blood. V is TRBV16 and J is TRBJ2-1; 8 positions agree with TRBD1. The CDR3 region has the DNA TGTGCCAGCAGCCAATCGCGATCGGGGCTCTTCGACAGGGGATCCTCCTACAATGAGCAGTTCTTC. Its translation is CASSQSRSGLFDRGSSYNEQFF.